The 32 T cell receptor beta chains below were found in one sample sequenced in a study of radiation and T cells in renal cell carcinoma. Documented time point: blood 2 weeks post-SBRT. Treatment of the sample: 15 Gy SBRT to primary tumor, nephrectomy 4 weeks later. TCRdb's copy holds only in-frame clones and misses some; the assay was immunoSEQ multiplex PCR. The sample lists about 130,000 clones, about 81% seen once, with 5.8% in the top ten. Sequenced material: blood, taken from a patient whose treatment included radiotherapy and nephrectomy. Source of these receptors: a man in his fifties with renal cell carcinoma.

V gene TRBV19 combines with J gene TRBJ2-7, with 8 positions matching TRBD1. V lost 5 bases and J lost 5; bases outside the gene matches: 11. This CDR3 region has 15 residues. Germline V gene lookup returns CDR1 LNHDA and CDR2 SQIVND (reference sequence). CDR3 loop: CASSSPGQVINEQYF. CDR3 nucleotide sequence: TGTGCCAGTAGTTCCCCGGGACAGGTAATTAACGAGCAGTACTTC.

The chain combines TRBV27 with TRBJ1-5, with 7 bases matching TRBD1. V gave up 2 bases and J gave up 6 bases; unmatched junction bases: 13. Germline assignment: CDR1 MNHEY and CDR2 SMNVEV (reference sequence). The CDR3 spans 17 residues. The CDR3: CASSLVVGGASGQPQHF. In DNA form, the CDR3 reads TGTGCCAGCAGTTTAGTGGTAGGGGGCGCTTCTGGTCAGCCCCAGCATTTT.

The chain combines TRBV6-4 with TRBJ1-4; the match to TRBD1 covers 8 bases. Looked up from germline, CDR1 is MRHNA and CDR2 is SNTAGT. CDR3 length: 17 amino acids. The trim removed 0 bases at V and 6 bases at J, leaving 9 bases unmatched. CDR3 sequence reads: CASSDSTGTGWDEKLFF. For the CDR3, the DNA is TGTGCCAGCAGTGACTCGACGGGGACAGGATGGGATGAAAAACTGTTTTTT.

The chain carries TRBV19 and TRBJ1-1; 8 positions match TRBD1. Germline loops: CDR1 LNHDA, CDR2 SQIVND (reference sequence). The CDR3 is 14 amino acids. J lost 4 bases, V lost 4 bases, and 5 bases had no gene match. CDR3 protein: CASSTEQGGTEAFF. CDR3 DNA sequence: TGTGCCAGTAGTACAGAACAGGGGGGCACTGAAGCTTTCTTT.

V usage is TRBV5-1 and J usage is TRBJ2-1; TRBD2 might be the D (6 bases). Germline CDR1 and CDR2: SGHRS and YFSETQ. The V gene lost 4 bases and the J gene lost 4 bases, with 12 bases spanning the gap. There are 14 residues in the CDR3. The CDR3 reads CASSGTSPYNEQFF. CDR3 DNA sequence: TGCGCCAGCAGCGGTACTAGCCCTTACAATGAGCAGTTCTTC.

The sample holds many counts of this clone. This chain connects TRBV4-1 to TRBJ1-5; D uncertain. The length of the CDR3 is 14 residues. CDR1 is MGHRA, CDR2 YSYEKL, per germline. V lost 2 bases and J lost 0, with 5 bases in between. This CDR3 is CASSQTDSNQPQHF. Written as DNA, the CDR3 is TGCGCCAGCAGCCAAACAGATAGCAATCAGCCCCAGCATTTT.

The V gene is TRBV23-1, the J gene TRBJ1-4; possibly TRBD1 for D (5 bases). TRBV23-1 is placed among ORFs of uncertain function. The CDR3 consists of 16 residues. V lost 2 bases, J lost 3 bases, and 13 bases lay in between. CDR3 region: CASSQRDPLPNEKLFF. DNA of the CDR3: TGCGCCAGCAGTCAAAGGGACCCTCTCCCTAATGAAAAACTGTTTTTT.

This clone showed up just a few times. This rearrangement joins TRBV4-3 to TRBJ2-3; 12 bases align to TRBD2. With 4 bases clipped from V and 6 bases from J, the junction kept 8 bases outside the gene matches. The germline V gene has CDR1 LGHNA and CDR2 YSLEER. The CDR3 totals 16 residues. The CDR3 DNA follows: TGCGCCAGCAGCCGGACTACCGGGACTAGCGGGGATACGCAGTATTTT. It specifies CASSRTTGTSGDTQYF.

The chain employs TRBV19 and TRBJ1-1; D is uncertain. The CDR3 consists of 14 residues. Trimming took 2 bases from V and 1 from J, leaving 8 bases between them. Germline V gene data show CDR1 as LNHDA and CDR2 as SQIVND (reference sequence). CDR3 nucleotides: TGTGCCAGTAGTATAAATCCGACGAACACTGAAGCTTTCTTT. This translates into CASSINPTNTEAFF.

The CDR3 nucleotides read TGCGCCAGCAGCTTCGCTTCTAACTATGGCTACACCTTC. Its translation is CASSFASNYGYTF. The chain carries TRBV4-3 and TRBJ1-2, with D unresolved. Germline V gene sequence: CDR1 LGHNA, CDR2 YSLEER. This CDR3 comprises 13 residues. Trimming stripped 5 bases from V and 0 bases from J, with 7 bases between.

The chain combines TRBV7-3 with TRBJ2-1; no firm D call. Trimming shortened V by 2 bases and J by 8 bases, and 7 bases separated the two germline ends. Germline CDR1 SGHTA, CDR2 FQGTGA. The CDR3 has 12 residues. CDR3 residues: CASSLGGYEQFF. CDR3 DNA: TGTGCCAGCAGCTTAGGCGGTTATGAGCAGTTCTTC. Full variable domain (remainder filled in from reference TRBV7-3 and TRBJ2-1): GAGVSQTPSNKVTEKGKYVELRCDPISGHTALYWYRQSLGQGPEFLIYFQGTGAADDSGLPNDRFFAVRPEGSVSTLKIQRTERGDSAVYLCASSLGGYEQFFGPGTRLTVL.

The chain uses TRBV27 and TRBJ2-6; D gene uncertain. In germline, CDR1 is MNHEY, CDR2 SMNVEV (reference sequence). The germline V and J ends were trimmed by 6 bases and 0 bases, with 6 bases remaining between them. The CDR3 loop spans 14 amino acids. DNA for the CDR3: TGTGCCAGCAGCTGGGACTCTGGGGCCAACGTCCTGACTTTC. Amino acid sequence: CASSWDSGANVLTF.

The chain carries TRBV14 and TRBJ2-2, with D unresolved. Trimming cost V 1 base and J 4 bases, with 16 bases left between them. This CDR3 has 17 residues. Germline CDR1 reads SGHDN; CDR2 reads FVKESK. The CDR3 DNA sequence: TGTGCCAGCAGCCAAGGTTGGAAGACCCAGGTCACCGGGGAGCTGTTTTTT. Amino acid sequence: CASSQGWKTQVTGELFF.

A few counts support this clone. The chain links TRBV7-9 to TRBJ1-1; D is perhaps TRBD1 (6 bases). This CDR3 has 13 residues. Deletions cut 6 bases from V and 1 base from J, with 9 bases between. CDR1 and CDR2 from the germline V gene are SEHNR and FQNEAQ (reference sequence). CDR3 in amino acids: CASSNRANTEAFF. In nucleotides, the CDR3 is TGTGCCAGCAGTAACAGGGCGAACACTGAAGCTTTCTTT.

This clone was detected only once. The J gene is TRBJ2-5, the V gene TRBV25-1; D not resolved. CDR1 is MGHDK, CDR2 SYGVNS, per germline. The CDR3 has 13 amino acids. Trimming pared 1 base from V and 5 bases from J, leaving 8 bases between. CDR3 residues: CASSEWAGETQYF. CDR3 in DNA: TGTGCCAGCAGTGAATGGGCCGGTGAGACCCAGTACTTC.

This sequence joins TRBV5-1 and TRBJ2-2, with no clear D. This CDR3 spans 15 amino acids. Trimming took off 0 bases at V and 3 bases at J, with 9 bases between the two ends. CDR1 and CDR2 (germline): SGHRS, YFSETQ. The CDR3 loop reads CASSLVVADTGELFF. The CDR3 DNA sequence: TGCGCCAGCAGCTTGGTGGTTGCGGACACCGGGGAGCTGTTTTTT.

This clone has just one count. The chain is built from TRBV5-1 and TRBJ2-3; D tentatively reads TRBD1 or TRBD2 (5 bases each). The CDR3 is made up of 15 amino acids. Germline loops: CDR1 SGHRS, CDR2 YFSETQ. V was shortened by 4 bases and J by 1 base, with 13 bases between the two germline ends. This CDR3 reads CASSPGPLGTDTQYF. CDR3 bases: TGCGCCAGCAGCCCGGGGCCCCTCGGCACAGATACGCAGTATTTT.

The CDR3 DNA reads TGTGCCAGCAGGATTCCGGGGGGTCTAAGGGAGCAGTTCTTC. Encoded protein: CASRIPGGLREQFF. The V gene is TRBV27, the J gene TRBJ2-1, with TRBD2 matching 7 bases. V was clipped by 6 bases and J by 10 bases; unmatched bases: 12. Germline V gene sequence: CDR1 MNHEY, CDR2 SMNVEV (reference sequence). This CDR3 has 14 amino acids.

The chain joins TRBV5-4 to TRBJ1-2; D is ambiguous. Germline CDR1 and CDR2: SGHNT and YYREEE (reference sequence). The CDR3 runs 13 residues. The V and J ends lost 2 bases and 7 bases respectively, with 12 bases between them. The CDR3 nucleotides read TGTGCCAGCAGCTTTTTGGGTTCTGGTGGCTACACCTTC. Translated: CASSFLGSGGYTF.

Of note for this clone: One end of the junction fails to match germline, which may point to a read error. The chain recombines TRBV7-7 with TRBJ2-1; D is unclear. This CDR3 comprises 15 residues. CDR1 and CDR2 (germline): SSHAT, FNYEAQ (reference sequence). DNA of the CDR3: TGTGCTAGCAGCTCAAATATTGGGGTCTACAATGAGCAGTTCTTC. It yields the protein CASSSNIGVYNEQFF.

The V gene is TRBV4-3, the J gene TRBJ1-5; unclear D gene. Germline V lookup: CDR1 LGHNA, CDR2 YSLEER. The germline V and J ends were trimmed by 0 bases and 6 bases, with 6 bases remaining between them. The CDR3 totals 13 residues. The chain's CDR3 is CASSQDVAQPQHF. The CDR3, as DNA: TGCGCCAGCAGCCAAGATGTTGCTCAGCCCCAGCATTTT.

This clone was seen a single time. The chain employs TRBV9 and TRBJ2-7, with 7 bases aligning to TRBD2. The junction had 12 bases not matched to a gene; V was cut back by 0 bases and J by 3 bases. The CDR3 covers 17 residues. Germline lookup yields CDR1 SGDLS and CDR2 YYNGEE. DNA for the CDR3: TGTGCCAGCAGCGTAGGAATCTCGCGGGAGCAGGGCTACGAGCAGTACTTC. The encoded protein is CASSVGISREQGYEQYF.

V gene TRBV25-1 combines with J gene TRBJ2-7, with 10 bases that match TRBD2. The CDR3 contains 16 residues. Germline assignment: CDR1 MGHDK and CDR2 SYGVNS. Losses at the gene ends were 1 base for V and 8 bases for J; bases not matched to a gene: 11. CDR3 protein: CASSESPSGGLGKQYF. As DNA, the CDR3 is TGTGCCAGCAGTGAATCCCCTAGCGGGGGACTCGGAAAGCAGTACTTC.

The genes are TRBV30 and TRBJ1-3, with TRBD1 as a possible D gene (6 bases). The V gene's germline CDR1 is GTSNPN and CDR2 SVGIG (reference sequence). Trimming took 3 bases from V and 1 from J, leaving 13 bases between them. The CDR3 runs 15 residues. The DNA of the CDR3 is TGTGCCTGGAGAAGGGGGGCCCCATCTGGAAACACCATATATTTT. This gives the protein CAWRRGAPSGNTIYF.

This rearrangement joins TRBV10-3 to TRBJ2-7; D could derive from TRBD1 or TRBD2 (6 bases each). Per germline, CDR1 ENHRY and CDR2 SYGVKD. V was shortened by 10 bases and J by 0 bases, with 13 bases between the two germline ends. The CDR3 spans 13 residues. The CDR3 region is CATGGQHSYEQYF. The CDR3 DNA reads TGTGCCACCGGGGGCCAACACTCCTACGAGCAGTACTTC.

Only one count was recorded for this clone. This sequence joins TRBV9 and TRBJ2-6, with TRBD1 matching over 9 bases. Losses at the gene ends were 3 bases for V and 2 bases for J; bases not matched to a gene: 6. The CDR3 is 17 residues long. CDR1 and CDR2 from the germline V gene are SGDLS and YYNGEE. CDR3 DNA: TGTGCCAGCAGCGCCTGGACAGGGGTGGCTGGGGCCAACGTCCTGACTTTC. Its protein is CASSAWTGVAGANVLTF.

The table lists this clone with a count of one. The chain employs TRBV4-2 and TRBJ2-3; D is possibly TRBD2 (5 bases). V dropped 0 bases and J dropped 2 bases, with 9 bases sitting between them. CDR1 and CDR2 (germline): LGHNA, YNFKEQ. CDR3 length equals 15 residues. CDR3 loop: CASSQDPTNTDTQYF. Written as DNA, the CDR3 is TGTGCCAGCAGCCAAGATCCGACTAACACAGATACGCAGTATTTT.

The V gene is TRBV6-5, the J gene TRBJ1-2; no clear D. CDR3 length: 15 amino acids. The germline V gene encodes CDR1 MNHEY and CDR2 SVGAGI. Trimming took off 4 bases at V and 4 bases at J, with 16 bases between the two ends. CDR3 DNA sequence: TGTGCCAGCAGTTTTTCTGCCGACCGGAGCTATGGCTACACCTTC. It is translated as CASSFSADRSYGYTF.

The V gene is TRBV5-4, the J gene TRBJ2-3; 9 bases agree with TRBD2. CDR1 is SGHNT, CDR2 YYREEE, per germline (reference sequence). The CDR3 has 14 residues. The trim removed 6 bases at V and 7 bases at J, leaving 9 bases unmatched. Here the CDR3 DNA reads TGTGCCAGCAATTTAGCGGGAGTCTATCATACGCAGTATTTT. It is translated as CASNLAGVYHTQYF.

The rearrangement joins TRBV29-1 to TRBJ2-5, with 11 bases aligning to TRBD2. V was pared by 6 bases and J by 3 bases, with 3 bases of the junction left unmatched. The CDR3 runs to 13 residues. The germline V gene has CDR1 SQVTM and CDR2 ANQGSEA. The CDR3 DNA sequence: TGCAGCGTCTCGGGACTAGCGGAAGAGACCCAGTACTTC. Its protein product is CSVSGLAEETQYF.

The rearrangement links TRBV4-1 to TRBJ2-7; tentative D call: TRBD1 (5 bases). This CDR3 region has 16 residues. V was clipped by 1 base and J by 3 bases, with 16 bases between them. Germline CDR1 is MGHRA and CDR2 is YSYEKL. The CDR3 DNA reads TGCGCCAGCAGCCAAGCTTTGGTAGTCAGGGTCTACGAGCAGTACTTC. Translating gives CASSQALVVRVYEQYF.

V gene TRBV7-2 combines with J gene TRBJ1-6; no definite D call. Germline V gene sequence: CDR1 SGHTA, CDR2 FQGNSA. Trimming shortened V by 3 bases and J by 9 bases, and 15 bases separated the two germline ends. The length of the CDR3 is 15 residues. CDR3 in amino acids: CASSFRPEKGSPLHF. The DNA of the CDR3 is TGTGCCAGCAGCTTCAGGCCTGAAAAGGGTTCACCCCTCCACTTT.